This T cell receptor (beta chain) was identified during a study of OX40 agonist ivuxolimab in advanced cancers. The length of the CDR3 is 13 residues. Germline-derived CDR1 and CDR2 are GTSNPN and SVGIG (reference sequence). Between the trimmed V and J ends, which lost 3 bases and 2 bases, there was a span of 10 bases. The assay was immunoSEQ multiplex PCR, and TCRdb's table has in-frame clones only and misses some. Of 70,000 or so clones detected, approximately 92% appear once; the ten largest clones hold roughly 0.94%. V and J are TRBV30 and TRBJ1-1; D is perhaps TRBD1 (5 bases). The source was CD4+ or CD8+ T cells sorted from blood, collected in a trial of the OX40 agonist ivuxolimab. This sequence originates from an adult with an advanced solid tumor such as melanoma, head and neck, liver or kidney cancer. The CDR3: CAWRGDFNTEAFF. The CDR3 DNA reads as TGTGCCTGGAGGGGGGATTTCAACACTGAAGCTTTCTTT.